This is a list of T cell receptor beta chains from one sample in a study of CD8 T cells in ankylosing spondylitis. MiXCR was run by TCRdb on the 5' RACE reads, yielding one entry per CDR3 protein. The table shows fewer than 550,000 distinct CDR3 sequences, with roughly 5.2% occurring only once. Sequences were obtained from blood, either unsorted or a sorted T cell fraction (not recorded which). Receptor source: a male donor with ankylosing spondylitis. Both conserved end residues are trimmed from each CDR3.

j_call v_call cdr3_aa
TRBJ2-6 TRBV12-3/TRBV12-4 ASNPRGGSGANVLT
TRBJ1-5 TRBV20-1 SARRRGRDNQPQH
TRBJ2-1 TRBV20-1 SARDWTSERGSYNEQF
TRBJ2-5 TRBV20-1 SARTSGGETQY
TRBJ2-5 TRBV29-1 SVEEQYKETQY
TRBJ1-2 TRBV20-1 SARGAGQGYGYT
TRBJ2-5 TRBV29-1 SADPGVQETQY
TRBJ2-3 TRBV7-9 ASSLTSGGTDTQY
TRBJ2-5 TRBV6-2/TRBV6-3 ASSHRWLAGGPEEETQY
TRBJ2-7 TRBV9 ASSVSIGTRPYEQY
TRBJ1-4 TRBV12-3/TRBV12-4 ASSSQAGGSKLF
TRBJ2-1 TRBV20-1 SASPVGDYNEQF
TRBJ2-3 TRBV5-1 ASSWTTSTDTQY
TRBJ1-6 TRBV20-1 SARDLTGESSPLH
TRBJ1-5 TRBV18 ASSGDRGQPQH
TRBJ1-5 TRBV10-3 AIRDIGSNQPQH
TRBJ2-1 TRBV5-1 ASSLYWGQDEQF
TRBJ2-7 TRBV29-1 SVAGGTEPYEQY
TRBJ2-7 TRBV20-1 SARDEGSGYEQY
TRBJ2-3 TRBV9 ASSVEGGAFTDTQY
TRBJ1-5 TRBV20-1 SARDSGQGGQPQH
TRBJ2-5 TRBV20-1 SALTVVGETQY
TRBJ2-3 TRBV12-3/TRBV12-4 ASSRRTDTQY
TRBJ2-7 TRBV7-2 ASSPRQDSYEQY
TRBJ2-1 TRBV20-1 SASSPGGSFIGEQF
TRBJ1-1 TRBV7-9 ASNSVGADTEAF
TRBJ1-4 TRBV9 ASSVGDITTNEKLF
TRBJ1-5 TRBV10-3 AISEQGLSNQPQH
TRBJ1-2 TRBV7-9 ASSFSDLGGYGYT
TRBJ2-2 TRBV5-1 ASSPPPGELF
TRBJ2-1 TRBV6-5 ASSFAPDFFNEQF
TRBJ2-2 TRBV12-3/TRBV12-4 ASREQSNTGELF
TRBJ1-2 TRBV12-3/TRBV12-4 ASSFRAGGSYGYT
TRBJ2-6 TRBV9 ASNLAGANVLT
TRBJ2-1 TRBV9 ASSVTYNEQF
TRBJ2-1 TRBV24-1 ATSDRSGTSGRYSYNEQF
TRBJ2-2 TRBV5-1 ASSFFRVYTGELF
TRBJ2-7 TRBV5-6 ASSPGGLCEQY
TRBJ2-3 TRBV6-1 ASRDNPGLTDTQY
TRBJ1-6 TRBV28 ASSFPLTGHSYNSPLH
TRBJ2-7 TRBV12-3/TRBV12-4 ASSFGAWGRQY
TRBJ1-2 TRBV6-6 ASSFSQGYT
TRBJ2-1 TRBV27 ASSNSVGGEQF
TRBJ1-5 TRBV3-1 ASSQDGPSLEQPQH
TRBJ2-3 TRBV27 ASSLLAETTDTQY
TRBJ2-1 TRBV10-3 AIAAVGGQSEQF
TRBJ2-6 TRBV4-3 ASSQDPWSSGASGANVLT
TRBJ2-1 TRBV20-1 IGGQALGSYNEQF
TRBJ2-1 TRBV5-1 ASSQGLPESFSSYNEQF
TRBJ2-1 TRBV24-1 ATSGVLAGGNEQF
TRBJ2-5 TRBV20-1 SAPIDQGETQY
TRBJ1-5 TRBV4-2 ASSQDFRQGSQPQH
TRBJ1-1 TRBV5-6 ASSLGRRNTEAF
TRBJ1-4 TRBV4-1 ASSHPTTLNEKLF
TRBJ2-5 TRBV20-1 SARRVETQY
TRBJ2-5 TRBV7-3 ASSPTPGQVQETQY
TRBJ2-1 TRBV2 ASSRWGTSGSIEQF